This T cell receptor beta chain was captured in a study of blood T cell repertoires in COVID-19. Whole-study context: Sources were T cells, B-cell-depleted T cells, or PBMCs; the material itself was cDNA or gDNA.

As handled by the study authors: Quantification of nucleated cells was approximated via reference gene primer amplification. Data came from immunoSEQ multiplex PCR; TCRdb stores just in-frame clones and leaves some out. Clone size and V and J calls were adopted from that table, with D and trimming inferred from the DNA. The sample has around 70,000 clones, around 70% seen once. In germline, CDR1 is MNHEY, CDR2 SMNVEV (reference sequence). There are 12 residues in the CDR3. V was shortened by 2 bases and J by 6 bases, with 6 bases between the two germline ends. Sequenced input: peripheral blood. The chain recombines TRBV27 with TRBJ2-3; D unresolved. This TCR came from a man in his 70s with acute or convalescent COVID-19. DNA of the CDR3: TGTGCCAGCAGTTTAGTGGGCGATACGCAGTATTTT. Its protein is CASSLVGDTQYF.